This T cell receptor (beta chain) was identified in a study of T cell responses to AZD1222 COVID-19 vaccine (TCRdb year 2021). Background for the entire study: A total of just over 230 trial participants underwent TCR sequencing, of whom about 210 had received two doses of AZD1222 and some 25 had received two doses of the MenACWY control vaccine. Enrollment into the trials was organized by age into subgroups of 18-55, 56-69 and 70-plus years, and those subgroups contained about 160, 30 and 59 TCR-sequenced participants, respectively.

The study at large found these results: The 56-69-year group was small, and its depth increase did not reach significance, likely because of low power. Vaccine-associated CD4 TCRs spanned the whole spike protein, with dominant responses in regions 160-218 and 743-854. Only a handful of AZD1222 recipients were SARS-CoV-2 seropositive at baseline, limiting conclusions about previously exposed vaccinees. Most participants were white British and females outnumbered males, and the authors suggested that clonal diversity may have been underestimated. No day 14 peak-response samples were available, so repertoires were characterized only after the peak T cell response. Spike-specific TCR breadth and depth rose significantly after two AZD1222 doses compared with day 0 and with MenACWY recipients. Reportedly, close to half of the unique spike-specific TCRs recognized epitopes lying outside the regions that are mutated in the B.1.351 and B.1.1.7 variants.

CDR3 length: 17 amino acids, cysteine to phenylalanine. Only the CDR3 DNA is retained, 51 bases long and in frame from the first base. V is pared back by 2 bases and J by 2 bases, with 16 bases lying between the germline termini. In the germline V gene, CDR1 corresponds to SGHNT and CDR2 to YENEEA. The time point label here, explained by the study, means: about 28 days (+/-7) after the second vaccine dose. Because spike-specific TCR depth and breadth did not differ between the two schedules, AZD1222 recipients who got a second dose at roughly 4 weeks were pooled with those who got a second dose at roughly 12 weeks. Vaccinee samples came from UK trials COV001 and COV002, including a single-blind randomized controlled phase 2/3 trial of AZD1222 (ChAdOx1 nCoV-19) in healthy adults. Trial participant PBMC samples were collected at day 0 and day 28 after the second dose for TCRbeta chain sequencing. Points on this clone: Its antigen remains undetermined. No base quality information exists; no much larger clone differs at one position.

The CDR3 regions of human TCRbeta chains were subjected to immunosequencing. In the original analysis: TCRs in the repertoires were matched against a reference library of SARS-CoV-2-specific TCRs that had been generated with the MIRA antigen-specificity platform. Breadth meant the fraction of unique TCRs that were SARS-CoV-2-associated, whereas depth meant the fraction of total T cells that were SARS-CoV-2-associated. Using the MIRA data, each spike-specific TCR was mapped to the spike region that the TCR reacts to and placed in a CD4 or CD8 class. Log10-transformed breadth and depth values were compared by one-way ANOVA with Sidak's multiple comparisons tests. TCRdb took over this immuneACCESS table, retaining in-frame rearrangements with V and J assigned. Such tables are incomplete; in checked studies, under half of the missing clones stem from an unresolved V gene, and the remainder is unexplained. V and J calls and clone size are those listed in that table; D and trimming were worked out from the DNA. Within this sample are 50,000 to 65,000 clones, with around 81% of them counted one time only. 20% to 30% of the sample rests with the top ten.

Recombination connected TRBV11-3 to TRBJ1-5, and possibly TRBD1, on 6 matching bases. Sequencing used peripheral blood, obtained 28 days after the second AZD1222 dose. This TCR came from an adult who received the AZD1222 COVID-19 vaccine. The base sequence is TGTGCCAGCAGCTTAAGGTACAGGGCTGTGTGCAATCAGCCCCAGCATTTT. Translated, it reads CASSLRYRAVCNQPQHF. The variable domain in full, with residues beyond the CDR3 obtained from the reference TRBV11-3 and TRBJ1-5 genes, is EAGVVQSPRYKIIEKKQPVAFWCNPISGHNTLYWYLQNLGQGPELLIRYENEEAVDDSQLPKDRFSAERLKGVDSTLKIQPAELGDSAVYLCASSLRYRAVCNQPQHFGDGTRLSIL.